Below, 16 T cell receptor beta chains from the same sample are listed, as sequenced in a study of STAT5B mutations in CD4+ large granular lymphocyte leukemia (dated by TCRdb to between 2021 and 2022). Library preparation used the immunoSEQ multiplex PCR assay. Entries here come from immuneACCESS through TCRdb and include only in-frame sequences with V and J called. Some clones fail to appear in such tables; in the studies checked, an unresolved V gene covers under half of the shortfall, and the cause of the remainder is unknown. The sample table holds 30,000 to 35,000 clones, of which roughly 65% were seen once. 1.5% to 2% of the sample is taken by the ten largest. Material for sequencing was CD4+ T cells from blood buffy coats. The receptors originated from a human donor in good health.

The J gene is TRBJ1-1, the V gene TRBV10-3, with 9 bases aligning to TRBD1. CDR3 length: 14 residues. Per germline, CDR1 ENHRY and CDR2 SYGVKD. Losses at the gene ends were 7 bases for V and 4 bases for J; bases not matched to a gene: 7. The CDR3 here is CAIKTQGALTEAFF. In DNA, the CDR3 is TGTGCCATCAAAACACAGGGGGCCCTCACTGAAGCTTTCTTT.

On this clone itself: Germline and junction disagree at one end, which may indicate a read error. The rearrangement joins TRBV11-2 to TRBJ2-2; the match to TRBD1 covers 10 bases. This CDR3 has 15 amino acids. Germline V gene data show CDR1 as SGHAT and CDR2 as FQNNGV. The CDR3, as DNA: TGTGCTAGCAGGTCCGGGACAGGGGACACCGGGGAGCTGTTTTTT. This translates into CASRSGTGDTGELFF.

This chain links TRBV6-5 with TRBJ1-2; D call uncertain. This CDR3 region has 14 residues. Germline V gene data show CDR1 as MNHEY and CDR2 as SVGAGI. V was cut by 0 bases and J by 5 bases, with 10 bases left in between. The CDR3 DNA follows: TGTGCCAGCAGTTACTCTCGGGGAGGTTATGGCTACACCTTC. This codes for CASSYSRGGYGYTF.

V gene TRBV5-5 combines with J gene TRBJ2-1; D unclear. The CDR3 totals 15 residues. The germline gives CDR1 SGHKS, CDR2 YYEKEE (reference sequence). Trimming left V 2 bases short and J 5 bases short, with 14 bases between. CDR3 sequence: CASSFNPRENNEQFF. The CDR3 region has the DNA TGTGCCAGCAGCTTCAACCCGAGAGAGAACAATGAGCAGTTCTTC.

V usage is TRBV11-2 and J usage is TRBJ2-7, with D hard to call. Trimming took off 7 bases at V and 2 bases at J, with 12 bases between the two ends. Germline CDR1 is SGHAT and CDR2 is FQNNGV. This CDR3 has 13 residues. The DNA of the CDR3 is TGTGCCAGCAAGACGTCTCAGGCCTACGAGCAGTACTTC. This sequence encodes CASKTSQAYEQYF.

The chain links TRBV25-1 to TRBJ2-3; the D is unclear. Deletions cut 7 bases from V and 3 bases from J, with 11 bases between. Germline CDR1 MGHDK, CDR2 SYGVNS. The CDR3 extends over 13 amino acids. The CDR3 nucleotides are TGTGCCAGCACCCTCCTAGGAACAGATACGCAGTATTTT. It yields the protein CASTLLGTDTQYF.

This clone is medium-sized (0.01 to 0.1%). The chain is built from TRBV7-2 and TRBJ2-1, with TRBD2 matching 15 bases. V trimming: 5 bases; J trimming: 7 bases; junction bases outside the gene matches: 3. This CDR3 comprises 15 residues. CDR1 is SGHTA and CDR2 is FQGNSA in the germline V gene. This CDR3 reads CASSRTSGGANEQFF. The CDR3 DNA reads TGTGCCAGCAGCCGGACTAGCGGGGGGGCAAATGAGCAGTTCTTC. Full variable domain (remainder filled in from reference TRBV7-2 and TRBJ2-1): GAGVSQSPSNKVTEKGKDVELRCDPISGHTALYWYRQSLGQGLEFLIYFQGNSAPDKSGLPSDRFSAERTGGSVSTLTIQRTQQEDSAVYLCASSRTSGGANEQFFGPGTRLTVL.

The chain has TRBV5-6 and TRBJ1-2, with TRBD1 identical over 8 bases. The CDR3 has 14 amino acids. V dropped 5 bases and J dropped 2; count of bases not matched to a gene: 5. Germline V lookup: CDR1 SGHDT, CDR2 YYEEEE. CDR3 nucleotide sequence: TGTGCCAGCAGACCGACAGGGGCCAACTATGGCTACACCTTC. Its protein is CASRPTGANYGYTF. The full variable domain, completed using reference TRBV5-6 and TRBJ1-2, is DAGVTQSPTHLIKTRGQQVTLRCSPKSGHDTVSWYQQALGQGPQFIFQYYEEEERQRGNFPDRFSGHQFPNYSSELNVNALLLGDSALYLCASRPTGANYGYTFGSGTRLTVV.

A few counts support this clone. The chain uses TRBV7-2 and TRBJ2-7; D is uncertain. This CDR3 has 14 residues. Germline CDR1 reads SGHTA; CDR2 reads FQGNSA. Trimming stripped 1 base from V and 4 bases from J, with 11 bases between. The CDR3 spells CASSLVMGGYEQYF. The CDR3 nucleotides read TGTGCCAGCAGCTTAGTTATGGGCGGATACGAGCAGTACTTC. Filled out from reference TRBV7-2 and TRBJ2-7, the complete variable domain reads GAGVSQSPSNKVTEKGKDVELRCDPISGHTALYWYRQSLGQGLEFLIYFQGNSAPDKSGLPSDRFSAERTGGSVSTLTIQRTQQEDSAVYLCASSLVMGGYEQYFGPGTRLTVT.

The chain employs TRBV28 and TRBJ2-2; D ambiguous. V was pared by 3 bases and J by 7 bases, with 3 bases between. Germline CDR1 is MDHEN and CDR2 is SYDVKM. The length of the CDR3 is 11 residues. The CDR3 DNA sequence: TGTGCCAGCAGTTTCCTCGGGGAGCTGTTTTTT. The encoded protein is CASSFLGELFF.

In this sample, this clone turned up once. CDR3 amino acids: CASSPRTGAYGYTF. In DNA form, the CDR3 reads TGTGCCAGCAGCCCCCGGACAGGGGCCTATGGCTACACCTTC. This chain uses TRBV6-1 with TRBJ1-2, with 9 bases that match TRBD1. This CDR3 is 14 amino acids long. V shed 6 bases, J shed 4 bases, and the junction held 6 bases outside the gene matches. Germline assignment: CDR1 MNHNS and CDR2 SASEGT.

The chain links TRBV19 to TRBJ2-7; 13 bases fit TRBD2. V lost 5 bases to trimming and J lost 5 bases; unmatched junction nucleotides: 9. The CDR3 is made up of 16 amino acids. Germline V gene sequence: CDR1 LNHDA, CDR2 SQIVND (reference sequence). In nucleotides, the CDR3 is TGTGCCAGTAGTGTCGGACTAGCGGGGGTGTTACACGAGCAGTACTTC. Its protein is CASSVGLAGVLHEQYF.

The chain carries TRBV6-6 and TRBJ2-1; 10 bases fit TRBD2. This CDR3 has 16 residues. V shed 1 base and J 4 bases; nucleotides not matched to a gene: 4. Germline CDR1 reads MNHNY; CDR2 reads SVGAGI (reference sequence). In nucleotides, the CDR3 is TGTGCCAGCAGTTACTTACTAGCGGGGCTTTACAATGAGCAGTTCTTC. Its protein product is CASSYLLAGLYNEQFF.

This clone has a single count. The V and J genes are TRBV11-1 and TRBJ1-2; D uncertain. This CDR3 is 14 amino acids long. The V end lost 1 base, the J end lost 4 bases, and 10 bases lay between the germline ends. Germline V gene lookup returns CDR1 SGHAT and CDR2 FQDESV (reference sequence). The CDR3 nucleotides are TGTGCCAGCAGCTTAGAAGGGAGCTCCTATGGCTACACCTTC. It encodes CASSLEGSSYGYTF.

The gene calls are TRBV27 and TRBJ2-3; TRBD2 aligns across 11 bases. V shed 5 bases, J shed 11 bases, and the junction held 15 bases outside the gene matches. The germline gives CDR1 MNHEY, CDR2 SMNVEV (reference sequence). This CDR3 is built from 16 residues. CDR3 loop: CASSLPFLAGGREQYF. The CDR3 DNA is TGTGCCAGCAGTCTACCGTTCTTAGCGGGGGGGCGGGAGCAGTATTTT.

The gene calls are TRBV7-6 and TRBJ2-2; D is uncertain. Trimming took 0 bases from V and 7 from J, leaving 6 bases between them. CDR1 is SGHVS, CDR2 FNYEAQ, per germline. This CDR3 has 13 amino acids. The CDR3 DNA sequence: TGTGCCAGCAGCTTAGCGCATGACGGGGAGCTGTTTTTT. Amino acids: CASSLAHDGELFF.